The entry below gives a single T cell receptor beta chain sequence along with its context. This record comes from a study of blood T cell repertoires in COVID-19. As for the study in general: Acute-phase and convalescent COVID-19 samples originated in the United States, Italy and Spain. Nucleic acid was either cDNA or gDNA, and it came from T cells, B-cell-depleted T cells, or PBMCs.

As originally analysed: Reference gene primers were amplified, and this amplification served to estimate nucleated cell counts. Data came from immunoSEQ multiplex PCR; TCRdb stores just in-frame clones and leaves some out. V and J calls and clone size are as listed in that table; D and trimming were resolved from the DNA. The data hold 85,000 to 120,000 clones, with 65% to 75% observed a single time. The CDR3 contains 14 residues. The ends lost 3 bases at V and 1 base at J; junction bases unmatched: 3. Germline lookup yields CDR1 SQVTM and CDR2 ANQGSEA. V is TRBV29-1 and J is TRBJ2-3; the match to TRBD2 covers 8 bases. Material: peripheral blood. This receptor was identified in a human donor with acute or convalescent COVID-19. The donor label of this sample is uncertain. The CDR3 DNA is TGCAGCGTTGAGGGACTAGGACGCACAGATACGCAGTATTTT. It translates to CSVEGLGRTDTQYF.